This T cell receptor beta chain originates from a study of beta chain features in type 1 diabetes. General observations from the study: In all four CD4+ subsets, TCRB CDR3 length was significantly, moderately reduced in type 1 diabetes. There was no resolution here of whether HLA type influences TCRB rearrangement.

The CDR3 extends over 14 amino acids. CDR1 and CDR2 (germline): SEHNR, FQNEAQ (reference sequence). Trimming took 5 bases from V and 5 from J; bases not matched to a gene: 5. The investigators reverse transcribed all of the isolated RNA, so they sequenced expressed TCRB transcripts. Assay used: immunoSEQ multiplex PCR; TCRdb lists only in-frame clones, some missing. Among some 250,000 clones listed, approximately 15% were seen once. On this clone itself: Its antigen is not identified. Distinct nucleotide sequences in the sample also encode this CDR3.

Sorting that relied on CD45RO/CCR7/CD25/CD127/CD95/CD27 yielded CD4+ naive, central memory, regulatory and stem cell-like memory cells. The chain couples TRBV7-9 to TRBJ1-2, with 10 bases lining up with TRBD1. Sample: naive CD4+ T cells from blood. The sequence derives from a man aged 25-45 years with type 1 diabetes. CDR3 in DNA: TGTGCCAGCAGCCCCGGACAGGGGGGATATGGCTACACCTTC. This translates into CASSPGQGGYGYTF.